One and the same sample provided the 3 T cell receptor beta chains below, sequenced in a study of cytomegalovirus exposure and HLA in healthy donors. It was with 60 Vbeta and 13 Jbeta primers that the PCR ran. Here immunoSEQ multiplex PCR was the method, and the copy in TCRdb shows in-frame clones only, minus some. Of some 110,000 clones listed, approximately 76% are singletons. Sequencing used PBMCs. Source of these receptors: a woman younger than 35 in good health and CMV-seropositive.

This chain links TRBV30 with TRBJ1-1, with TRBD1 identical over 7 bases. Germline lookup yields CDR1 GTSNPN and CDR2 SVGIG (reference sequence). After removal of 8 bases from V and 1 base from J, the junction contained 7 bases not matched to a gene. This CDR3 contains 13 residues. The CDR3 nucleotides read TGTGCCCGGGCGGGACAGTCGAACACTGAAGCTTTCTTT. This encodes CARAGQSNTEAFF. The entire variable domain, with the rest obtained from reference TRBV30 and TRBJ1-1, is as follows: SQTIHQWPATLVQPVGSPLSLECTVEGTSNPNLYWYRQAAGRGLQLLFYSVGIGQISSEVPQNLSASRPQDRQFILSSKKLLLSDSGFYLCARAGQSNTEAFFGQGTRLTVV.

The rearrangement uses TRBV30 and TRBJ2-2; D possibly corresponds to TRBD2 (6 bases). V was clipped by 2 bases and J by 5 bases, with 18 bases between them. The CDR3 loop spans 16 amino acids. CDR1 GTSNPN and CDR2 SVGIG come from the germline V gene (reference sequence). The CDR3 loop is CAWSYGGAGLTGELFF. The CDR3 DNA follows: TGTGCCTGGAGTTATGGGGGAGCGGGCCTTACCGGGGAGCTGTTTTTT.

This chain joins TRBV30 and TRBJ2-2, with a weak D call TRBD2 (6 bases). Germline CDR1 GTSNPN, CDR2 SVGIG (reference sequence). V was clipped by 3 bases and J by 7 bases, with 6 bases between them. CDR3 length: 11 residues. The CDR3 DNA reads TGTGCCTGGAGCGGGGGCGGGGAGCTGTTTTTT. This sequence encodes CAWSGGGELFF.